This T cell receptor (beta chain) was recorded in a study of T cell therapy after organ transplantation. Study as a whole: T cells were expanded two to three weeks with 30 CMV class I/II epitopes.

Worth noting for this clone: Its antigen remains unidentified.

Profiling relied on immunoSEQ multiplex PCR, and the TCRdb table lists in-frame clones only, not all of them. The data hold 44,000 or so clones, with around 93% observed a single time. Study-level points and caveats: In nonresponders, large pretherapy expansions changed minimally after therapy.

This receptor was taken from a human patient who had received a solid organ transplant and had CMV disease. This specimen was CD8+ T cells from blood, taken before autologous CMV-specific T cell therapy.

The CDR3 spells CASSQDYGAFF. The CDR3 nucleotides read TGCGCCAGCAGCCAAGATTATGGAGCTTTCTTT. This chain connects TRBV4-1 to TRBJ1-1; the D is unclear. The V end lost 0 bases, the J end lost 10 bases, and 6 bases lay between the germline ends. Germline V gives CDR1 MGHRA, CDR2 YSYEKL. The CDR3 is 11 amino acids.